What follows describes a single T cell receptor (beta chain). TCRdb re-called the RT-PCR reads with MiXCR, one entry per CDR3 protein. The sample holds about 680,000 distinct CDR3 sequences, 13% to 15% seen once. The material sequenced was memory CD4+ T cells from blood. This TCR came from a female donor in good health, serving as a healthy control.

The CDR3 sequence: CSAREVRVSGRFTYEQYF. The CDR3 DNA is TGCAGTGCTAGAGAGGTTAGGGTAAGCGGGAGGTTTACCTACGAGCAGTACTTC. The chain uses TRBV20-1 and TRBJ2-7, with 9 bases matching TRBD2. Germline V lookup: CDR1 DFQATT, CDR2 SNEGSKA (reference sequence). The CDR3 has 18 amino acids. Trimming took 0 bases from V and 2 from J; bases not matched to a gene: 14.